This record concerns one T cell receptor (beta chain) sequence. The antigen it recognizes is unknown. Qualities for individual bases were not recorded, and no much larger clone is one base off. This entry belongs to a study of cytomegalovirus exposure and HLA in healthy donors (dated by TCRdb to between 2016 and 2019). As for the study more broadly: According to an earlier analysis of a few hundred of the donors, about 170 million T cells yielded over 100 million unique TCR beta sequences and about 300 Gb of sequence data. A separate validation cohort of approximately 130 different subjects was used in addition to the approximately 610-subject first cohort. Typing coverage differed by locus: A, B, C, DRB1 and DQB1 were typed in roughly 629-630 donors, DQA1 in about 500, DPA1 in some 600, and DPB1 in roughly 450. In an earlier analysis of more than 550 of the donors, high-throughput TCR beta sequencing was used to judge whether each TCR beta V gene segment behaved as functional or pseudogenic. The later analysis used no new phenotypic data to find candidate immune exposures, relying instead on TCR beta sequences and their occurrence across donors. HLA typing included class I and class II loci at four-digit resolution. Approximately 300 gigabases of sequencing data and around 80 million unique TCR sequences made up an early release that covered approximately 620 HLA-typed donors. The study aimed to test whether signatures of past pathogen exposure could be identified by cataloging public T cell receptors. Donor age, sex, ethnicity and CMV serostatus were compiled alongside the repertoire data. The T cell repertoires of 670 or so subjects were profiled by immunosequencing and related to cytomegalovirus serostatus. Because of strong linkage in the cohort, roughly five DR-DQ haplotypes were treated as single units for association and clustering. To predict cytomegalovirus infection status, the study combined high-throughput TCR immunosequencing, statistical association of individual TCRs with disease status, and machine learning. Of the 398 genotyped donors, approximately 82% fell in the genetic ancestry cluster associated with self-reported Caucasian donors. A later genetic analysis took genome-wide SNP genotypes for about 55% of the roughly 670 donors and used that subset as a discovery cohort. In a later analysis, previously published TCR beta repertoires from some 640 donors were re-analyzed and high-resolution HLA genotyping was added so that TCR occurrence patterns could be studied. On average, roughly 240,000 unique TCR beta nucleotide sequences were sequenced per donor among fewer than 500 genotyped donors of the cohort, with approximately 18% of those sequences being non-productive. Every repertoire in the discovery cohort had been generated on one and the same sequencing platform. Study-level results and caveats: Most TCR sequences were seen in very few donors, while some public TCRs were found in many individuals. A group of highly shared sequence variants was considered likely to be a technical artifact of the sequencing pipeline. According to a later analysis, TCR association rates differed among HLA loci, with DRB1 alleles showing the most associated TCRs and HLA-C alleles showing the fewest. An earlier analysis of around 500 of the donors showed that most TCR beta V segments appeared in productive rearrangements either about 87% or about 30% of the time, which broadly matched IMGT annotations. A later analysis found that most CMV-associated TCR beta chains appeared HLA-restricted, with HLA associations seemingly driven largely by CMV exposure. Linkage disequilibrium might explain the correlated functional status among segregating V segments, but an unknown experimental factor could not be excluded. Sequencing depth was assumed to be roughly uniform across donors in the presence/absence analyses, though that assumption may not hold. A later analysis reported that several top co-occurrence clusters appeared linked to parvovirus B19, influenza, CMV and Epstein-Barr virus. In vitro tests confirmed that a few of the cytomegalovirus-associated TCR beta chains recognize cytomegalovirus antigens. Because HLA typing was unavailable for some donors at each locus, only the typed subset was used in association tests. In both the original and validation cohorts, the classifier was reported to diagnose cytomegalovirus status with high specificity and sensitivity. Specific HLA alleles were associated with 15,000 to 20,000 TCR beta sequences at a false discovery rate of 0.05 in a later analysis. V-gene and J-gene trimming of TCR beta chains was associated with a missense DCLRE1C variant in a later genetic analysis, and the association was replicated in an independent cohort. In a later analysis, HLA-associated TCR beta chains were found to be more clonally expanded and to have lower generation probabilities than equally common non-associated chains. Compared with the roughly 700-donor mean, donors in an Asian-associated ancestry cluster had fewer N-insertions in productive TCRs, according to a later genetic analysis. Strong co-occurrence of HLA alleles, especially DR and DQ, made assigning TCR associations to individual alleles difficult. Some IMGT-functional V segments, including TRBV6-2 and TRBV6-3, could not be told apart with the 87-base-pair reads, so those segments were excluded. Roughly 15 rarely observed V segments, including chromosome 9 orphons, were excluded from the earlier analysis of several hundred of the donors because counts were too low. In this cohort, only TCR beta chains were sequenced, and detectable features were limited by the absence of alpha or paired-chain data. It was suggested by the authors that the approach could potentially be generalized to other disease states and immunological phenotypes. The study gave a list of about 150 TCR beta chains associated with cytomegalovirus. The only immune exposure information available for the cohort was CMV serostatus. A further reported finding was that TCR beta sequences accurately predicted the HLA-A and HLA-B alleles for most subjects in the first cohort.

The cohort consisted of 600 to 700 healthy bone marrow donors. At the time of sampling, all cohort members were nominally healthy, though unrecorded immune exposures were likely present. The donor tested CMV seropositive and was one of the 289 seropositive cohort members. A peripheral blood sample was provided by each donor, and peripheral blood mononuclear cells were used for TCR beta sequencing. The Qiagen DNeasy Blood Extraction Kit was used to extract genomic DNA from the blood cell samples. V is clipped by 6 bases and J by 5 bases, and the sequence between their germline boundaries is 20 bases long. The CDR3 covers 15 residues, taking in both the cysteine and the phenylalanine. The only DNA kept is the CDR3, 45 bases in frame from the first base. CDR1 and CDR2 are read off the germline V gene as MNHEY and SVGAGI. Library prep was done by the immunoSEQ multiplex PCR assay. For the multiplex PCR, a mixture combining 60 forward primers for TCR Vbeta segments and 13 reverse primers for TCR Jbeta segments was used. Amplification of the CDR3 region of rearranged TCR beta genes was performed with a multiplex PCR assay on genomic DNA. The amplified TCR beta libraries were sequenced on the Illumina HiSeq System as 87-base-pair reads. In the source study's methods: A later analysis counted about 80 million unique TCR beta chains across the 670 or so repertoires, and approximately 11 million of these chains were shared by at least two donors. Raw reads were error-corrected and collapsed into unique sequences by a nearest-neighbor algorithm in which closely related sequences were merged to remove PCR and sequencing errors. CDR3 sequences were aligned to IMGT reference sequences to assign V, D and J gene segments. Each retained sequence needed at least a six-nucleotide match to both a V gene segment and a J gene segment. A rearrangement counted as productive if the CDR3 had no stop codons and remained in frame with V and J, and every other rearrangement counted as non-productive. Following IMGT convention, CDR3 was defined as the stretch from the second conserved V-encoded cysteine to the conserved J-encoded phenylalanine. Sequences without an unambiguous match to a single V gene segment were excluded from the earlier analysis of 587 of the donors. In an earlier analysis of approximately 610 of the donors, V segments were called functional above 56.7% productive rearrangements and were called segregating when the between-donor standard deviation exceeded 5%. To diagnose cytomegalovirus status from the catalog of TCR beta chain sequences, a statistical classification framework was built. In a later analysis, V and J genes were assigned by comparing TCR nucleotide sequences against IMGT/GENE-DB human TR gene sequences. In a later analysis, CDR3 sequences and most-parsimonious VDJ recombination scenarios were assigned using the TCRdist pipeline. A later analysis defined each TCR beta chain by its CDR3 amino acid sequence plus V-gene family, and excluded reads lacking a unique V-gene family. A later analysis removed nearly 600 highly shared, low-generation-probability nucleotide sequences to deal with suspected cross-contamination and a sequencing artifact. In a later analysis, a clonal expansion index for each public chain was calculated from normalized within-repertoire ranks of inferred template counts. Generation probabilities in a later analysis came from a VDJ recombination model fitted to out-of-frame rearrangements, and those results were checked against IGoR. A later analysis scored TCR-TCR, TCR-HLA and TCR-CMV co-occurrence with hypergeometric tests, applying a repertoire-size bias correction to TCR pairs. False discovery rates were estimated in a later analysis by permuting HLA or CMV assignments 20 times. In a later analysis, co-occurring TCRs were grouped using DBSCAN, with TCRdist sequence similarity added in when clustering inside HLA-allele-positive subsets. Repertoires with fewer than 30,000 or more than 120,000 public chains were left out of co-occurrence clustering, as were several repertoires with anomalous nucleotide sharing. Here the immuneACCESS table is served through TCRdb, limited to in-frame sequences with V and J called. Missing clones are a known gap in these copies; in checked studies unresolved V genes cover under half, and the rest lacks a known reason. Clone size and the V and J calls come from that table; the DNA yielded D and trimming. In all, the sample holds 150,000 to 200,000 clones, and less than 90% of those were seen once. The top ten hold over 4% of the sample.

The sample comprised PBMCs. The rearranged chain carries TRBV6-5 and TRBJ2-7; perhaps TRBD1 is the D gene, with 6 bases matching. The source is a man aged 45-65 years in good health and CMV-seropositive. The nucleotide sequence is TGTGCCAGCAGCCACCCCGACGGGGCAGGGGACGAGCAGTACTTC. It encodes CASSHPDGAGDEQYF.